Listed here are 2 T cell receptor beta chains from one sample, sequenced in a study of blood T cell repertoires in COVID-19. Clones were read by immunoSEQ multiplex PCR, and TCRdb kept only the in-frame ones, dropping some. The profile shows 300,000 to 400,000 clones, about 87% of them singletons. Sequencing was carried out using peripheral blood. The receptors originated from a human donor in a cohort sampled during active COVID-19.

The CDR3 DNA follows: TGTGCCAGCAGTTACTCGAGAGGGGGCTCGGGAGGCTACACCTTC. Amino acids: CASSYSRGGSGGYTF. This chain uses TRBV6-2 or TRBV6-3 with TRBJ1-2; 7 bases are shared with TRBD1. The CDR3 is 15 residues long. Germline V gene data show CDR1 as MNHEY and CDR2 as SVGEGT. With 0 bases clipped from V and 8 bases from J, the junction kept 9 bases outside the gene matches.

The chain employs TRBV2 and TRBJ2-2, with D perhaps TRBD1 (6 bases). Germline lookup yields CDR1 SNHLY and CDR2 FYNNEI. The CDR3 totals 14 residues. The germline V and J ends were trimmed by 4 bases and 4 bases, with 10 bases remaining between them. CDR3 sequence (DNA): TGTGCCAGCAGTGGTGCCAGGGGCACCGGGGAGCTGTTTTTT. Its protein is CASSGARGTGELFF.